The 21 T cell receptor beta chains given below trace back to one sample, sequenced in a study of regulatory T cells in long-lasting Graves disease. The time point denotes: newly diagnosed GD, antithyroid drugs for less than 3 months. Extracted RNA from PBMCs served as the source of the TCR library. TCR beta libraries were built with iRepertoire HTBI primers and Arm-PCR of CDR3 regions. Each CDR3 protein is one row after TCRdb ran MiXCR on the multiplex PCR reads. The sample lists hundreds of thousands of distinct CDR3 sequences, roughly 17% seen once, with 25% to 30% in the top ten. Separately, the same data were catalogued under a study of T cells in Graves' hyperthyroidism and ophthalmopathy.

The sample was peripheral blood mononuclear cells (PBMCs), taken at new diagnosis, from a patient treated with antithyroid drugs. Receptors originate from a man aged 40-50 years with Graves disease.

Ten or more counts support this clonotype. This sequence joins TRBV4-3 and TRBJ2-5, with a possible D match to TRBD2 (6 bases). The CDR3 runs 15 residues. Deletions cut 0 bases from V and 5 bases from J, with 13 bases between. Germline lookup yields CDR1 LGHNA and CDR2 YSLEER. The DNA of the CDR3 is TGCGCCAGCAGCCAAGAGAGGGCTAGCGAGGAGACCCAGTACTTC. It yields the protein CASSQERASEETQYF.

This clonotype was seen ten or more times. CDR3 bases: TGTGCCAGCAGTTTGGGTACAGGGATCACTGAAGCTTTCTTT. Translating it yields CASSLGTGITEAFF. The chain combines TRBV28 with TRBJ1-1; weak D call: TRBD1 (6 bases). Germline V gene lookup returns CDR1 MDHEN and CDR2 SYDVKM. Trimming cost V 3 bases and J 4 bases, with 12 bases left between them. The CDR3 totals 14 residues.

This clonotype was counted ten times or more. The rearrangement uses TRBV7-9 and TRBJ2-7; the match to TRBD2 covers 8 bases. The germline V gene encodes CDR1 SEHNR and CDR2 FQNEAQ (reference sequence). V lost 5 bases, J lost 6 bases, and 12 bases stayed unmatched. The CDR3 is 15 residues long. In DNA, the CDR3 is TGTGCCAGCAGCCCCGGGGGGGTGAGGTCCGGCGAGCAGTACTTC. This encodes CASSPGGVRSGEQYF.

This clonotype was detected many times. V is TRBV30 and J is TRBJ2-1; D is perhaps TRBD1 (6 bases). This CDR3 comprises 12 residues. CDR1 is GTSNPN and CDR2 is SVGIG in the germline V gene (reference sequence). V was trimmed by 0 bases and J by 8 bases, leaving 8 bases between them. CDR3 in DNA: TGTGCCTGGAGTGTACAGGGCTATGAGCAGTTCTTC. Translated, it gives CAWSVQGYEQFF.

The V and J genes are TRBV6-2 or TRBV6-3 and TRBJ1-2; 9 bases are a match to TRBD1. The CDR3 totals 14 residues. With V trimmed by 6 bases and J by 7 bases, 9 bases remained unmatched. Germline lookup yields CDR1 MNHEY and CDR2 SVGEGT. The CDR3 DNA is TGTGCCAGCAGCCTGGGACAGGGATCCGGTGGCTACACCTTC. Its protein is CASSLGQGSGGYTF.

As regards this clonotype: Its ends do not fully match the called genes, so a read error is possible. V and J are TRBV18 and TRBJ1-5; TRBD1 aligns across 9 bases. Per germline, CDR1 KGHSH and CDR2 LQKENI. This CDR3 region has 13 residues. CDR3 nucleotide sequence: TGTACCAGCTCACCGACAGGGGGTCAGCCCCAGCATTTT. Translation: CTSSPTGGQPQHF.

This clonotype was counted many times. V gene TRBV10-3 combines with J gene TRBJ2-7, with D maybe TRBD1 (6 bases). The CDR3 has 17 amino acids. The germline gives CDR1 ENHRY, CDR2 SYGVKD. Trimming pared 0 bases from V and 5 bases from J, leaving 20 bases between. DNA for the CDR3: TGTGCCATCAGTGAGTCACCTACAGGGAGCCCTCTCGACGAGCAGTACTTC. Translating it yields CAISESPTGSPLDEQYF.

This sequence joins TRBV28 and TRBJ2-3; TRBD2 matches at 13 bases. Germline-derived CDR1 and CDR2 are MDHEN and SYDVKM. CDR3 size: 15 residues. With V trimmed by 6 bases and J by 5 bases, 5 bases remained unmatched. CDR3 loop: CASRGTSGVRDTQYF. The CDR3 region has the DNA TGTGCCAGCAGGGGGACTAGCGGGGTTAGAGATACGCAGTATTTT. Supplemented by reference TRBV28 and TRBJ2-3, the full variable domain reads DVKVTQSSRYLVKRTGEKVFLECVQDMDHENMFWYRQDPGLGLRLIYFSYDVKMKEKGDIPEGYSVSREKKERFSLILESASTNQTSMYLCASRGTSGVRDTQYFGPGTRLTVL.

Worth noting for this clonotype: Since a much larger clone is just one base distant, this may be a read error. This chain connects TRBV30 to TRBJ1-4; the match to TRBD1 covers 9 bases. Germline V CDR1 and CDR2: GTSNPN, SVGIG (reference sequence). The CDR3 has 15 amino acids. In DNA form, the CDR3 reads TGTGCCTGGAGCCTTACAGGGGGCCTCGGTGAAGAACTGTTTTTT. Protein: CAWSLTGGLGEELFF.

CDR3 sequence reads: CASSGGPGGGNTIYF. DNA for the CDR3: TGTGCCAGCTCTGGCGGACCAGGGGGAGGAAACACCATATATTTT. The chain carries TRBV6-1 and TRBJ1-3, with 7 bases matching TRBD1. Per the germline V gene, CDR1 is MNHNS and CDR2 is SASEGT. The CDR3 totals 15 residues. J was trimmed by 4 bases and V by 8 bases; bases with no gene match: 11.

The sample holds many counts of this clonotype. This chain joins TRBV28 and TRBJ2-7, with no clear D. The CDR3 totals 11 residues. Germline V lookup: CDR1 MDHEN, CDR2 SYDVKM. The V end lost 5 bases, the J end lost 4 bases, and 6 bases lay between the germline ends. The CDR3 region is CASSIVYEQYF. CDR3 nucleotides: TGTGCCAGCAGTATAGTGTACGAGCAGTACTTC.

CDR3 region: CATLGLAGTSYEQYF. The CDR3 DNA is TGTGCCACCCTGGGACTAGCCGGGACTTCCTACGAGCAGTACTTC. V is TRBV28 and J is TRBJ2-7, with 9 bases matching TRBD2. The junction had 11 bases not matched to a gene; V was cut back by 10 bases and J by 1 base. The CDR3 contains 15 residues. Germline V gene data show CDR1 as MDHEN and CDR2 as SYDVKM.

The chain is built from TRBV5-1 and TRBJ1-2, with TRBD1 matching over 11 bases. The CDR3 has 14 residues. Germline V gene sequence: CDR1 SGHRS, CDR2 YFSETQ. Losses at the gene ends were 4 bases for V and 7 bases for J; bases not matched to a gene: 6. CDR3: CASSPGQGAFGYTF. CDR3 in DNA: TGCGCCAGCAGCCCCGGACAGGGGGCCTTTGGCTACACCTTC.

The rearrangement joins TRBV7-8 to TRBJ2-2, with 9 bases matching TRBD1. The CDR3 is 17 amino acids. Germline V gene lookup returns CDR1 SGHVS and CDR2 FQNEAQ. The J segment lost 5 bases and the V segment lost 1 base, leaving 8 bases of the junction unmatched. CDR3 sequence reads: CASSLGAGTGRTGELFF. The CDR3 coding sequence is TGTGCCAGCAGCTTAGGGGCAGGGACAGGGAGAACCGGGGAGCTGTTTTTT.

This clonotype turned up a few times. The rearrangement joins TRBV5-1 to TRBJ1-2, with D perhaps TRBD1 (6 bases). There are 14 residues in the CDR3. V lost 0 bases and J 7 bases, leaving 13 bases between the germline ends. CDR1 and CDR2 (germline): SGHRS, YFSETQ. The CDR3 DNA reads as TGCGCCAGCAGCTTGGACGTCGGGGGCTCTGGCTACACCTTC. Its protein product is CASSLDVGGSGYTF.

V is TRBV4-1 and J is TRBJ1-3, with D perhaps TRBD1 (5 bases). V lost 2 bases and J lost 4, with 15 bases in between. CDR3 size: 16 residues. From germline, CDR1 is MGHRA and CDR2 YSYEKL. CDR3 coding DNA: TGCGCCAGCAGCCAACCCGGCGGGGCGCGGGGAAACACCATATATTTT. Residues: CASSQPGGARGNTIYF.

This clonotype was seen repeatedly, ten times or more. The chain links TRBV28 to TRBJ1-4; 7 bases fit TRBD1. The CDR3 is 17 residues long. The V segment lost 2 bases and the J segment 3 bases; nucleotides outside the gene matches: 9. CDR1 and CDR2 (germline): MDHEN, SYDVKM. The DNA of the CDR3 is TGTGCCAGCAGTTTACCCGGGACAGCGACTTCTAATGAAAAACTGTTTTTT. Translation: CASSLPGTATSNEKLFF.

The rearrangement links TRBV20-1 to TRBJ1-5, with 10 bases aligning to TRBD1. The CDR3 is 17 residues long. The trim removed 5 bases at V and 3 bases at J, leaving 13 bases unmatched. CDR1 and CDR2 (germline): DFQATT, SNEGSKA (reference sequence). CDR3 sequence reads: CSAGGQGKSVFNQPQHF. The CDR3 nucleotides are TGCAGTGCTGGGGGACAGGGGAAGTCGGTCTTCAATCAGCCCCAGCATTTT.

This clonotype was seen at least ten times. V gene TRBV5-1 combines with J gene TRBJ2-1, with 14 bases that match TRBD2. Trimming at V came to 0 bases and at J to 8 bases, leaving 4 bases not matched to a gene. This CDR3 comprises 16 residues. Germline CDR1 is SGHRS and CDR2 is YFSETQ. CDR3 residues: CASSLGLAGGHYEQFF. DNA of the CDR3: TGCGCCAGCAGCTTGGGACTAGCGGGGGGGCATTATGAGCAGTTCTTC.

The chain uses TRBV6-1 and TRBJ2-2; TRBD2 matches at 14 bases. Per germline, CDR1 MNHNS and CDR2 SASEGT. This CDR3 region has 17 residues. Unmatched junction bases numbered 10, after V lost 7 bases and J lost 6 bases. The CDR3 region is CASMTSGGALWSGELFF. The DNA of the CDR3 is TGTGCCAGCATGACTAGCGGGGGGGCCCTTTGGTCCGGGGAGCTGTTTTTT.

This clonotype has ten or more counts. CDR3 DNA: TGCGCCAGCACCAGGGGTGTGGCGGGGTTTGGCCAAGAGACCCAGTACTTC. Protein sequence: CASTRGVAGFGQETQYF. The rearrangement links TRBV5-1 to TRBJ2-5; D possibly matches TRBD1 or TRBD2 (6 bases each). The V end was cut by 6 bases, the J end by 1 base, with 22 bases between. The CDR3 runs to 17 residues. From germline, CDR1 is SGHRS and CDR2 YFSETQ. Drawing the rest from reference TRBV5-1 and TRBJ2-5, the complete variable domain is KAGVTQTPRYLIKTRGQQVTLSCSPISGHRSVSWYQQTPGQGLQFLFEYFSETQRNKGNFPGRFSGRQFSNSRSEMNVSTLELGDSALYLCASTRGVAGFGQETQYFGPGTRLLVL.